The 17 T cell receptor beta chains below all came from one sample that was sequenced in a study of control samples from healthy donors and cancer patients. The protocol was immunoSEQ multiplex PCR, while the TCRdb copy is restricted to in-frame clones and leaves out a portion. The sample includes around 110,000 clones, 75% to 90% of them seen just once. The specimen sequenced was PBMCs. These receptors were collected from a woman aged 45-65 years with colorectal cancer.

This chain joins TRBV16 and TRBJ2-1, with unresolved D. The CDR3 consists of 14 residues. Germline V gene data show CDR1 as KGHSY and CDR2 as FQNENV. Trimming cost V 4 bases and J 2 bases, with 9 bases left between them. DNA for the CDR3: TGTGCCAGCAGCCTGCCCACAGCCTACAATGAGCAGTTCTTC. Protein sequence: CASSLPTAYNEQFF.

The V call is TRBV28, the J call TRBJ1-2; 8 nucleotides agree with TRBD1. Germline V gene sequence: CDR1 MDHEN, CDR2 SYDVKM. The CDR3 spans 12 residues. Trimming took 7 bases from V and 4 from J; bases not matched to a gene: 2. The CDR3 reads CASNRGGYGYTF. The CDR3 DNA reads as TGTGCCAGCAACAGGGGGGGCTATGGCTACACCTTC.

The rearrangement joins TRBV6-6 to TRBJ2-1; 9 bases line up with TRBD2. V shed 6 bases and J 5 bases; nucleotides not matched to a gene: 5. The germline CDR1 and CDR2 sequences are MNHNY and SVGAGI (reference sequence). The CDR3 runs to 14 residues. The CDR3: CASRLLAGNNEQFF. The CDR3 DNA follows: TGTGCCAGCAGGTTGCTAGCGGGGAACAATGAGCAGTTCTTC.

This clone was observed once. The chain couples TRBV19 to TRBJ1-5, with D hard to call. Germline V gene lookup returns CDR1 LNHDA and CDR2 SQIVND (reference sequence). V lost 6 bases and J 5 bases, leaving 20 bases between the germline ends. The CDR3 is made up of 16 amino acids. The CDR3 DNA follows: TGTGCCAGTAGGCACGGCACACTTGTGAACTATCAGCCCCAGCATTTT. It translates to CASRHGTLVNYQPQHF.

The chain employs TRBV29-1 and TRBJ1-2; 8 bases agree with TRBD1. The CDR3 consists of 13 residues. With V trimmed by 7 bases and J by 3 bases, 7 bases remained unmatched. Per germline, CDR1 SQVTM and CDR2 ANQGSEA. CDR3 in DNA: TGCAGCGCAGAAAAGGACAGGGACTATGGCTACACCTTC. It yields the protein CSAEKDRDYGYTF.

The V gene is TRBV2, the J gene TRBJ2-7, with D hard to call. V was cut by 3 bases and J by 0 bases, with 6 bases left in between. The CDR3 contains 13 residues. CDR1 SNHLY and CDR2 FYNNEI come from the germline V gene. CDR3 sequence reads: CASSDSLSYEQYF. The CDR3 DNA follows: TGTGCCAGCAGTGACAGCCTCTCCTACGAGCAGTACTTC.

This rearrangement joins TRBV19 to TRBJ2-5; 7 bases are a match to TRBD2. CDR1 and CDR2 (germline): LNHDA, SQIVND (reference sequence). V lost 5 bases to trimming and J lost 4 bases; unmatched junction nucleotides: 4. The CDR3 consists of 13 residues. As DNA, the CDR3 is TGTGCCAGTAGTGCCTCGGGGGGAGAGACCCAGTACTTC. This encodes CASSASGGETQYF.

V and J are TRBV5-1 and TRBJ2-3, with 13 bases fitting TRBD2. After removal of 0 bases from V and 2 bases from J, the junction contained 3 bases not matched to a gene. The CDR3 runs to 17 residues. CDR1 is SGHRS and CDR2 is YFSETQ in the germline V gene. CDR3 residues: CASSLVTSGGFTDTQYF. In DNA form, the CDR3 reads TGCGCCAGCAGCTTGGTGACTAGCGGGGGGTTCACAGATACGCAGTATTTT. The full variable domain, rest sourced from reference TRBV5-1 and TRBJ2-3, is KAGVTQTPRYLIKTRGQQVTLSCSPISGHRSVSWYQQTPGQGLQFLFEYFSETQRNKGNFPGRFSGRQFSNSRSEMNVSTLELGDSALYLCASSLVTSGGFTDTQYFGPGTRLTVL.

V gene TRBV25-1 combines with J gene TRBJ2-3; 7 positions agree with TRBD2. V was pared by 7 bases and J by 0 bases, with 10 bases of the junction left unmatched. This CDR3 contains 16 residues. Germline assignment: CDR1 MGHDK and CDR2 SYGVNS. In DNA form, the CDR3 reads TGTGCCAGCACCCGGACTAGGCCAGGGAGCACAGATACGCAGTATTTT. Amino acid sequence: CASTRTRPGSTDTQYF.

This clone appeared once. The chain has TRBV2 and TRBJ2-7, with 12 positions matching TRBD2. The CDR3 contains 13 residues. Per germline, CDR1 SNHLY and CDR2 FYNNEI. The ends lost 6 bases at V and 7 bases at J; junction bases unmatched: 4. The CDR3 reads CASRLAGGREQYF. In DNA form, the CDR3 reads TGTGCCAGCAGACTAGCGGGAGGTAGGGAGCAGTACTTC.

This clone has only one observation. This chain uses TRBV7-9 with TRBJ2-5; perhaps TRBD2 as D (6 bases). The germline V gene has CDR1 SEHNR and CDR2 FQNEAQ (reference sequence). CDR3 length: 14 residues. V dropped 3 bases and J dropped 9 bases, with 17 bases sitting between them. CDR3 nucleotides: TGTGCCAGCAGCTTTATCGGGGCCTGGGGGGCCCAGTACTTC. Translation: CASSFIGAWGAQYF.

This sequence joins TRBV5-8 and TRBJ2-5; TRBD1 matches at 7 bases. The CDR3 consists of 15 residues. Trimming cost V 7 bases and J 1 base; bases outside gene matches: 10. Germline CDR1 is SGHTS and CDR2 is YDEGEE. As DNA, the CDR3 is TGTGCCAGCGCTATCCGACAGGGCGGCCAAGAGACCCAGTACTTC. Translating it yields CASAIRQGGQETQYF.

The chain has TRBV5-1 and TRBJ1-2, with 10 bases fitting TRBD1. The germline gives CDR1 SGHRS, CDR2 YFSETQ. Unmatched junction bases numbered 5, after V lost 0 bases and J lost 3 bases. The CDR3 loop spans 16 amino acids. The CDR3 nucleotides are TGCGCCAGCAGCTTGGCCCGGACAGGGGGTGACTATGGCTACACCTTC. Protein: CASSLARTGGDYGYTF. Full variable domain (rest looked up from reference TRBV5-1 and TRBJ1-2): KAGVTQTPRYLIKTRGQQVTLSCSPISGHRSVSWYQQTPGQGLQFLFEYFSETQRNKGNFPGRFSGRQFSNSRSEMNVSTLELGDSALYLCASSLARTGGDYGYTFGSGTRLTVV.

This clone was seen a handful of times. The V call is TRBV3-1 (or the pseudogene TRBV3-2), the J call TRBJ1-4; D unresolved. The V and J ends lost 1 base and 5 bases respectively, with 2 bases between them. In germline, CDR1 is LGHDT, CDR2 YNNKEL (reference sequence). CDR3 length equals 12 residues. CDR3 in DNA: TGTGCCAGCAGCCAAGTGAATGAAAAACTGTTTTTT. It specifies CASSQVNEKLFF.

The rearrangement uses TRBV19 and TRBJ2-3; D unclear. The CDR3 length is 14 residues. Trimming took 3 bases from V and 2 from J, leaving 9 bases between them. Germline CDR1 reads LNHDA; CDR2 reads SQIVND (reference sequence). For the CDR3, the DNA is TGTGCCAGTAGTATCCCGGGCAACACAGATACGCAGTATTTT. Its translation is CASSIPGNTDTQYF.

The chain recombines TRBV19 with TRBJ1-2; D is perhaps TRBD1 (6 bases). Trimming removed 7 bases from V and 4 bases from J, with 19 bases in between. Germline V gene sequence: CDR1 LNHDA, CDR2 SQIVND (reference sequence). This CDR3 has 15 amino acids. CDR3 loop: CASNRASRGGYGYTF. The CDR3 DNA reads as TGTGCCAGTAACAGGGCCAGTCGGGGCGGCTATGGCTACACCTTC.

In its sample, this clone was seen a few times. The chain links TRBV10-3 to TRBJ1-1; no reliable D call. Per germline, CDR1 ENHRY and CDR2 SYGVKD. V was cut by 6 bases and J by 3 bases, with 11 bases left in between. The CDR3 covers 13 residues. CDR3 protein: CAIRDGSYTEAFF. In nucleotides, the CDR3 is TGTGCCATCAGGGACGGGAGCTACACTGAAGCTTTCTTT.